These T cell receptor beta chains were read from a single sample in a study of blood T cell repertoires in COVID-19. The assay was immunoSEQ multiplex PCR, and TCRdb's table has in-frame clones only and misses some. The data show about 150,000 clones, 75% to 90% seen once. Sequences were obtained from peripheral blood. The receptors derive from a man aged 50-59 years with active COVID-19. The CDR3 runs from the conserved cysteine through the conserved F or W. The order of the fields is V gene, D gene, J gene, clone size, CDR3 protein, CDR3 DNA. The D gene is left open where the match is weak. Where a row states a size, it is once, few, many or the class of an expanded clone; other rows omit it.

>TRBV5-6|-|TRBJ2-6|-
CASSPTGSGANVLTF
TGTGCCAGCAGCCCTACAGGGTCAGGGGCCAACGTCCTGACTTTC
>TRBV30|TRBD2|TRBJ2-3|-
CAWTRLSGGAADTQYF
TGTGCCTGGACCCGTCTTAGCGGGGGGGCCGCAGATACGCAGTATTTT
>TRBV7-8|-|TRBJ1-5|few
CASSPHRVGQPQHF
TGTGCCAGCAGCCCCCACAGGGTGGGCCAGCCCCAGCATTTT
>TRBV7-9|TRBD1|TRBJ2-4|-
CASSLGQGLAKNIQYF
TGTGCCAGCAGCTTAGGACAGGGGCTAGCCAAAAACATTCAGTACTTC
>TRBV2|-|TRBJ2-7|-
CASSEGPTYEQYF
TGTGCCAGCAGTGAAGGGCCCACCTACGAGCAGTACTTC
>TRBV27|TRBD1|TRBJ2-1|once
CASRGQGEANEQFF
TGTGCCAGCCGTGGACAGGGAGAGGCCAATGAGCAGTTCTTC
>TRBV10-3|-|TRBJ1-1|-
CAISEGAAGGEAFF
TGTGCCATCAGTGAGGGGGCAGCGGGGGGTGAAGCTTTCTTT
>TRBV2|-|TRBJ1-2|-
CASGAGSGYTF
TGTGCCAGTGGGGCGGGGAGTGGCTACACCTTC
>TRBV19|-|TRBJ1-1|-
CASRVGASEAFF
TGTGCCAGTAGAGTAGGAGCTAGTGAAGCTTTCTTT
>TRBV3-1/TRBV3-2|-|TRBJ2-2|-
CASSPSRALYTGELFF
TGTGCCAGCAGCCCCTCGAGGGCGTTATACACCGGGGAGCTGTTTTTT
>TRBV5-1|-|TRBJ2-5|-
CASTIGGGAQETQYF
TGCGCCAGCACTATCGGAGGGGGGGCTCAAGAGACCCAGTACTTC
>TRBV6-1|-|TRBJ2-5|-
CASSEATGPQETQYF
TGTGCCAGCAGTGAAGCAACCGGTCCGCAAGAGACCCAGTACTTC
>TRBV6-1|-|TRBJ2-3|-
CASSARQGDWSTDTQYF
TGTGCCAGCAGTGCCCGGCAGGGCGATTGGAGCACAGATACGCAGTATTTT
>TRBV18|-|TRBJ1-3|-
CASSPLGASGNTIYF
TGTGCCAGCTCACCATTGGGAGCCTCTGGAAACACCATATATTTT
>TRBV4-2|-|TRBJ2-7|few
CASSQARDYEQYF
TGTGCCAGCAGCCAAGCCAGGGACTACGAGCAGTACTTC
>TRBV2|-|TRBJ2-5|-
CASSIKPRLQETQYF
TGTGCCAGCAGTATTAAACCCCGGTTACAAGAGACCCAGTACTTC
>TRBV5-5|TRBD1|TRBJ1-3|once
CASSLPRTGRGLLANTIYF
TGTGCCAGCAGCTTGCCACGGACAGGACGTGGGTTGCTCGCAAACACCATATATTTT
>TRBV2|-|TRBJ1-4|-
CATRRDTAEKLFF
TGTGCCACCCGACGGGATACGGCAGAAAAACTGTTTTTT
>TRBV19|-|TRBJ2-5|-
CASSIDLGAIWTQYF
TGTGCCAGTAGTATAGATCTTGGGGCAATATGGACCCAGTACTTC
>TRBV7-3|-|TRBJ1-1|-
CASSLTGGRTEAFF
TGTGCCAGCAGCTTAACCGGAGGGAGGACTGAAGCTTTCTTT
>TRBV7-2|TRBD1|TRBJ2-5|-
CASSSDRGQTQYF
TGTGCCAGCAGCTCCGACAGGGGCCAGACCCAGTACTTC
>TRBV6-2/TRBV6-3|-|TRBJ2-7|-
CASSYSTPASIQYF
TGTGCCAGCAGTTACTCGACCCCCGCTAGTATCCAGTACTTC
>TRBV5-1|-|TRBJ1-4|once
CASRRGGVQEKLFF
TGCGCCAGCAGGCGCGGAGGGGTCCAGGAAAAACTGTTTTTT
>TRBV4-1|-|TRBJ2-1|few
CASSRGGGLGNEQFF
TGCGCCAGCAGCCGGGGCGGGGGCCTAGGCAATGAGCAGTTCTTC
>TRBV9|TRBD1|TRBJ1-3|-
CASSAQGQNSGNTIYF
TGTGCCAGCAGCGCCCAGGGACAGAACTCTGGAAACACCATATATTTT
>TRBV9|-|TRBJ2-2|-
CASSVDQTGELFF
TGTGCCAGCAGCGTAGATCAGACCGGGGAGCTGTTTTTT
>TRBV5-6|-|TRBJ2-2|-
CASSIQTGELFF
TGTGCCAGCAGCATTCAGACCGGGGAGCTGTTTTTT
>TRBV11-2|-|TRBJ2-1|-
CASSLVLTGVGEQFF
TGTGCCAGCAGCTTAGTTCTAACGGGGGTCGGTGAGCAGTTCTTC
>TRBV14|-|TRBJ2-7|-
CASSQRIQGSMAF
TGTGCCAGCAGCCAAAGGATTCAGGGGTCAATGGCTTTC
>TRBV25-1|-|TRBJ1-1|-
CASRETAMNTEAFF
TGTGCCAGCAGAGAGACAGCGATGAACACTGAAGCTTTCTTT
>TRBV3-1/TRBV3-2|-|TRBJ2-7|-
CASSPYLSSYEQYF
TGTGCCAGCAGCCCGTATCTGAGCTCCTACGAGCAGTACTTC
>TRBV27|TRBD1|TRBJ2-6|-
CASSPRTGSSGANVLTF
TGTGCCAGCAGTCCTCGGACAGGGAGCTCTGGGGCCAACGTCCTGACTTTC
>TRBV11-2|-|TRBJ2-5|-
CASSLSLETQYF
TGTGCCAGCAGTTTAAGCTTAGAGACCCAGTACTTC
>TRBV3-1/TRBV3-2|TRBD1|TRBJ1-2|-
CASSDRGGYGYTF
TGTGCCAGCAGCGACAGGGGAGGGTATGGCTACACCTTC
>TRBV30|TRBD1|TRBJ2-7|-
CAWSVLMTGNEQYF
TGTGCCTGGAGTGTTCTGATGACAGGGAACGAGCAGTACTTC
>TRBV9|TRBD1|TRBJ2-2|-
CASSARDRQTGELFF
TGTGCCAGCAGCGCCCGGGACAGACAAACCGGGGAGCTGTTTTTT
>TRBV10-3|-|TRBJ1-1|-
CAIRTGNTEAFF
TGTGCCATCAGGACAGGGAACACTGAAGCTTTCTTT
>TRBV12-3/TRBV12-4|-|TRBJ1-2|-
CASSWENNYGYTF
TGTGCCAGCAGTTGGGAGAATAACTATGGCTACACCTTC
>TRBV19|-|TRBJ1-1|-
CASSALEMNTEAFF
TGTGCCAGTAGTGCCCTCGAGATGAACACTGAAGCTTTCTTT
>TRBV10-3|TRBD2|TRBJ2-5|few
CAISDGLAGSETQYF
TGTGCCATCAGTGATGGGCTAGCGGGGTCAGAGACCCAGTACTTC
>TRBV5-6|-|TRBJ2-2|-
CASSKGPNTGELFF
TGTGCCAGCAGCAAGGGGCCCAACACCGGGGAGCTGTTTTTT
>TRBV7-2|TRBD1|TRBJ2-2|-
CASSLGGTGVPGELFF
TGTGCCAGCAGCCTAGGGGGGACAGGGGTGCCCGGGGAGCTGTTTTTT
>TRBV7-9|-|TRBJ2-1|-
CASSFRGEQFF
TGTGCCAGCAGCTTTAGGGGTGAGCAGTTCTTC
>TRBV5-1|TRBD1|TRBJ2-1|-
CASSFRDSYNEQFF
TGCGCCAGCAGCTTCCGGGACAGCTACAATGAGCAGTTCTTC
>TRBV6-2/TRBV6-3|-|TRBJ1-2|-
CASSYSQGDYGYTF
TGTGCCAGCAGTTACTCGCAGGGCGACTATGGCTACACCTTC
>TRBV11-2|TRBD1|TRBJ1-2|medium-sized
CASSLDVTGGDGYTF
TGTGCCAGCAGCTTAGACGTGACAGGGGGGGATGGCTACACCTTC
>TRBV24-1|-|TRBJ1-5|-
CATSTEYSNQPQHF
TGTGCCACCAGTACGGAGTATAGCAATCAGCCCCAGCATTTT
>TRBV19|-|TRBJ1-5|-
CASSIGQRNQPQHF
TGTGCCAGTAGTATTGGACAAAGAAATCAGCCCCAGCATTTT
>TRBV5-6|TRBD1|TRBJ2-3|-
CASSPGQNRRTDTQYF
TGTGCCAGCAGCCCGGGACAGAATAGACGAACAGATACGCAGTATTTT
>TRBV11-2|-|TRBJ2-7|few
CASSTYSQVYEQYF
TGTGCCAGCAGCACCTATTCCCAGGTCTACGAGCAGTACTTC
>TRBV6-2/TRBV6-3|-|TRBJ2-7|-
CASDYSRSSYEQYF
TGTGCCAGCGATTACTCCCGGAGCTCCTACGAGCAGTACTTC
>TRBV6-1|-|TRBJ2-7|-
CASSEGSSYEQYF
TGTGCCAGCAGTGAAGGGAGTTCCTACGAGCAGTACTTC
>TRBV11-2|TRBD1|TRBJ2-7|-
CASSPSGQGFNEQYF
TGTGCCAGCAGCCCATCGGGACAGGGGTTCAACGAGCAGTACTTC
>TRBV2|-|TRBJ2-1|-
CASSALYNEQFF
TGTGCCAGCAGTGCTCTCTACAATGAGCAGTTCTTC
>TRBV7-2|-|TRBJ2-3|-
CASSLGLAYTDTQYF
TGTGCCAGCAGCTTAGGGCTAGCGTACACAGATACGCAGTATTTT
>TRBV24-1|-|TRBJ2-2|-
CATSDRGATGELFF
TGTGCCACCAGTGATCGGGGGGCGACCGGGGAGCTGTTTTTT
>TRBV4-3|-|TRBJ2-1|-
CASSHSGAYNEQFF
TGCGCCAGCAGCCATAGCGGAGCCTACAATGAGCAGTTCTTC
>TRBV6-1|-|TRBJ2-5|-
CASSEAKTTLQETQYF
TGTGCCAGCAGTGAAGCGAAGACTACCTTACAAGAGACCCAGTACTTC
>TRBV7-2|TRBD1|TRBJ1-5|once
CASSLTGSVGDQPQHF
TGTGCCAGCAGCCTGACAGGGTCGGTAGGGGATCAGCCCCAGCATTTT
>TRBV7-5|-|TRBJ2-4|-
CARSPGSSGGAKNIQYF
TGTGCCAGAAGCCCCGGATCTAGCGGGGGAGCCAAAAACATTCAGTACTTC